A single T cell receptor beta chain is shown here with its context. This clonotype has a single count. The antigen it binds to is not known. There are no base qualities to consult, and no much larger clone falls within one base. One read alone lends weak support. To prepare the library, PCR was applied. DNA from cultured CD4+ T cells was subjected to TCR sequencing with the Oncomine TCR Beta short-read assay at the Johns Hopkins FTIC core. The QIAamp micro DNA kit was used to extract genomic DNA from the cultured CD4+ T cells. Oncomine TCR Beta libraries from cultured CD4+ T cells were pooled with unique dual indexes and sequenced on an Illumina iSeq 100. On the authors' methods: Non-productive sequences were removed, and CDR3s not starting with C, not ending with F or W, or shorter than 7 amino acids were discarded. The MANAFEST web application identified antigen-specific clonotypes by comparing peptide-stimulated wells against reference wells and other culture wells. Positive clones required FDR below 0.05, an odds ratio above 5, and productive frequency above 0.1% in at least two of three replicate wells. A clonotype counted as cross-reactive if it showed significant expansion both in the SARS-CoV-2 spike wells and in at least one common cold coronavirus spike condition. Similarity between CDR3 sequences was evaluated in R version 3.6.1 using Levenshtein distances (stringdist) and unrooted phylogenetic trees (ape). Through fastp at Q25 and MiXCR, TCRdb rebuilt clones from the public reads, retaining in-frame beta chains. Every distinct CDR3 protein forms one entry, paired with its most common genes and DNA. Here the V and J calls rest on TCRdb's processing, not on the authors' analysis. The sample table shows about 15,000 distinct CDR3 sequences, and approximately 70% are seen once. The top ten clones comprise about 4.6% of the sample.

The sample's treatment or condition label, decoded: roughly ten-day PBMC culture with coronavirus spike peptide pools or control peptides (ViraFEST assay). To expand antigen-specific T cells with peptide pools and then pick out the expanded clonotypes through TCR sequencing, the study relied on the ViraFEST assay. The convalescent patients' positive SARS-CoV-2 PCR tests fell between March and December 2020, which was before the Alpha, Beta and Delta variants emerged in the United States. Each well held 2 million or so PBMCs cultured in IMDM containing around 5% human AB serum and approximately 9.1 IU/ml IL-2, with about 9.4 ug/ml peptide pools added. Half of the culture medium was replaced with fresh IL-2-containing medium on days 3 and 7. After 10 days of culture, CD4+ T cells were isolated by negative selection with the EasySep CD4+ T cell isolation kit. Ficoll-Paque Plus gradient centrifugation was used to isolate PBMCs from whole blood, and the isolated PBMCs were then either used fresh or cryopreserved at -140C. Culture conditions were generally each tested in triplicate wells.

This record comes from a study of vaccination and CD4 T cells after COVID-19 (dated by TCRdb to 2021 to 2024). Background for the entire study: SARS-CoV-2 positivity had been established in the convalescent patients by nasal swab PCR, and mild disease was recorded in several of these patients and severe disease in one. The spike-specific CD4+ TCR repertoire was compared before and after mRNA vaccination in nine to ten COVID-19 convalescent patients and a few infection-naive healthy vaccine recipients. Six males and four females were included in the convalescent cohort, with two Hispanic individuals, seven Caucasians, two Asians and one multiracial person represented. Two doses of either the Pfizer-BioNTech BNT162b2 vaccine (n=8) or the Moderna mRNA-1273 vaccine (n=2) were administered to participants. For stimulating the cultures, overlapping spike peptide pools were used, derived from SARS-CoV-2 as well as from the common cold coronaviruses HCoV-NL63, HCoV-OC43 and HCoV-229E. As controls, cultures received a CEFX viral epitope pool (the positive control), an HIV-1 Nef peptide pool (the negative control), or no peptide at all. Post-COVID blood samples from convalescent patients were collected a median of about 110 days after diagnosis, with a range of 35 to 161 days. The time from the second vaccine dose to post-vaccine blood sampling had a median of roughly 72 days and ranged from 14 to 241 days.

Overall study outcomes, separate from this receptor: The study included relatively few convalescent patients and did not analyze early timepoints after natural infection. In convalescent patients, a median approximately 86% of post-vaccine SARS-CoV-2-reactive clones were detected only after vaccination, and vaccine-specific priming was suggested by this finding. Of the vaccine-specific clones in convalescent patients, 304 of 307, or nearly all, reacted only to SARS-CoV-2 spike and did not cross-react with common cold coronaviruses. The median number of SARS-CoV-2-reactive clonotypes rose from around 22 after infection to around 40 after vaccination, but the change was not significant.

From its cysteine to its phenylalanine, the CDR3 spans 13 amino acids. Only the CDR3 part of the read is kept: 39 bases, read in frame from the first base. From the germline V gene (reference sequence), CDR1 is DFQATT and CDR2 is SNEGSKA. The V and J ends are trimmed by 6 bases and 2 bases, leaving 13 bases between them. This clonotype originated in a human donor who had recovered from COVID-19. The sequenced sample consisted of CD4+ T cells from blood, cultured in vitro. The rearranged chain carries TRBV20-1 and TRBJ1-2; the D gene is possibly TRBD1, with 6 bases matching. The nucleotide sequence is TGCAGTGCGTACACAGGGTTGAACTATGGCTACACCTTC. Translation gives CSAYTGLNYGYTF.